This TCR beta chain derives from a study of naive and memory T cell subsets. Whole-study findings and limits: Potentially, T cell activation and differentiation skew this RNA-based measurement.

Ligated cDNA underwent four rounds of PCR with nested alpha and beta constant region primers and SP2. From the 5' RACE reads, TCRdb called clonotypes with MiXCR, one entry per CDR3 protein. The sample records roughly 60,000 distinct CDR3 sequences, roughly 8.1% being singletons. About this clonotype itself: The antigen is not known. A much more abundant neighbour one base away suggests this may be a read error.

V gave up 0 bases and J gave up 5 bases; unmatched junction bases: 7. This CDR3 spans 15 amino acids. The germline gives CDR1 SGHKS, CDR2 YYEKEE (reference sequence). The library had UMIs added by 3' ligation of an oligonucleotide to TCR cDNA. V and J are TRBV5-5 and TRBJ2-7; 8 bases line up with TRBD1. The sequence derives from a female donor in good health. The CDR3 DNA is TGTGCCAGCAGCTTGGGGACAGGGTCACCCGACGAGCAGTACTTC. This translates into CASSLGTGSPDEQYF.